These 32 T cell receptor beta chains share one sample of origin, sequenced in a study of cytomegalovirus exposure and HLA in healthy donors. The primer mix had 60 Vbeta and 13 Jbeta primers. TCRdb's table, derived via immunoSEQ multiplex PCR, lists solely in-frame clones and lacks some. The repertoire holds about 120,000 clones, with around 73% as singletons. Source material: PBMCs. The source is a man aged 30 to 39 in good health and CMV-seropositive.

The chain is built from TRBV6-5 and TRBJ1-3; D gene uncertain. CDR3 size: 14 residues. The ends were cut back, 4 bases at V and 0 bases at J, with 7 bases in the middle. Germline CDR1 is MNHEY and CDR2 is SVGAGI. As DNA, the CDR3 is TGTGCCAGCAGTTTGCGAAACTCTGGAAACACCATATATTTT. Protein product: CASSLRNSGNTIYF.

This sequence joins TRBV30 and TRBJ2-3; D is possibly TRBD1 (6 bases). Looked up from germline, CDR1 is GTSNPN and CDR2 is SVGIG (reference sequence). The CDR3 extends over 13 amino acids. The germline V and J ends were trimmed by 7 bases and 4 bases, with 15 bases remaining between them. Written as DNA, the CDR3 is TGTGCCTCCAAGGGGGAGCTGGCAGATACGCAGTATTTT. Translated: CASKGELADTQYF.

This chain joins TRBV7-2 and TRBJ2-4; D is possibly TRBD1 (6 bases). The CDR3 totals 14 residues. Germline loops: CDR1 SGHTA, CDR2 FQGNSA. Trimming cost V 4 bases and J 7 bases, with 14 bases left between them. As DNA, the CDR3 is TGTGCCAGCAGCTCAGGGGCACTGGGGAACATTCAGTACTTC. Translation gives CASSSGALGNIQYF.

In regard to this clone: In the same sample, other DNA sequences code for this CDR3. The chain recombines TRBV6-5 with TRBJ2-2; no definite D call. CDR1 MNHEY and CDR2 SVGAGI come from the germline V gene. This CDR3 spans 14 amino acids. V was shortened by 2 bases and J by 2 bases, with 6 bases between the two germline ends. The CDR3 sequence: CASSYGFNTGELFF. The DNA for the CDR3 is TGTGCCAGCAGTTACGGCTTTAACACCGGGGAGCTGTTTTTT.

The chain joins TRBV30 to TRBJ2-1; 9 bases map to TRBD2. Trimming cost V 0 bases and J 5 bases; bases outside gene matches: 2. The length of the CDR3 is 14 residues. Germline values: CDR1 GTSNPN, CDR2 SVGIG (reference sequence). The CDR3 bases are TGTGCCTGGAGTGTACGACTAGCGGACAATGAGCAGTTCTTC. Protein product: CAWSVRLADNEQFF.

This rearrangement joins TRBV7-8 to TRBJ2-2, with 14 bases fitting TRBD2. Germline V gene lookup returns CDR1 SGHVS and CDR2 FQNEAQ. Germline trimming cut 5 bases from V and 7 bases from J; bases unmatched to any gene: 9. The CDR3 is 17 residues long. The CDR3 here is CASSPGRLAGGVGELFF. In nucleotides, the CDR3 is TGTGCCAGCAGCCCCGGACGACTAGCGGGAGGGGTCGGGGAGCTGTTTTTT. Filled out from reference TRBV7-8 and TRBJ2-2, the complete variable domain reads GAGVSQSPRYKVAKRGQDVALRCDPISGHVSLFWYQQALGQGPEFLTYFQNEAQLDKSGLPSDRFFAERPEGSVSTLKIQRTQQEDSAVYLCASSPGRLAGGVGELFFGEGSRLTVL.

The chain uses TRBV7-2 and TRBJ2-7, with 9 bases that match TRBD2. CDR1 and CDR2 from the germline V gene are SGHTA and FQGNSA. The CDR3 extends over 16 amino acids. The V and J ends lost 0 bases and 6 bases, in that order; junction bases with no gene match: 9. CDR3 in DNA: TGTGCCAGCAGCTTAGCGCTAGCGGGGTCCAGGTCCGAGCAGTACTTC. Its protein is CASSLALAGSRSEQYF.

The rearrangement uses TRBV27 and TRBJ2-5; TRBD1 aligns across 7 bases. V was clipped by 5 bases and J by 2 bases; unmatched bases: 5. Looked up from germline, CDR1 is MNHEY and CDR2 is SMNVEV (reference sequence). The CDR3 is 14 residues long. As DNA, the CDR3 is TGTGCCAGCAGTCCGGGGACAGCTCAAGAGACCCAGTACTTC. It codes for CASSPGTAQETQYF.

V usage is TRBV4-2 and J usage is TRBJ1-1, with TRBD1 identical over 9 bases. The germline V gene encodes CDR1 LGHNA and CDR2 YNFKEQ. This CDR3 is 14 amino acids long. With 2 bases clipped from V and 5 bases from J, the junction kept 3 bases outside the gene matches. This CDR3 is CASSQPTGGTEAFF. CDR3 coding DNA: TGTGCCAGCAGCCAACCGACAGGGGGGACTGAAGCTTTCTTT.

This clone came up a few times. V and J are TRBV5-6 and TRBJ2-7; a weak D match, TRBD2 (5 bases). The CDR3 totals 15 residues. Trimming removed 5 bases from V and 4 bases from J, with 19 bases in between. Germline V CDR1 and CDR2: SGHDT, YYEEEE. In nucleotides, the CDR3 is TGTGCCAGCAGTCTCAGCTGGGGAGCCAGTTACGAGCAGTACTTC. Translated: CASSLSWGASYEQYF.

The rearrangement joins TRBV27 to TRBJ2-7, with 8 bases fitting TRBD1. CDR1 and CDR2 from the germline V gene are MNHEY and SMNVEV (reference sequence). The CDR3 contains 13 residues. V lost 8 bases, J lost 3 bases, and 6 bases stayed unmatched. The CDR3 coding sequence is TGTGCCAGCCGGGACAGGAATATCTACGAGCAGTACTTC. This codes for CASRDRNIYEQYF.

The chain joins TRBV4-2 to TRBJ2-2; 12 bases agree with TRBD2. Germline loops: CDR1 LGHNA, CDR2 YNFKEQ. The CDR3 loop spans 17 amino acids. J gave up 6 bases and V 0 bases, and 5 bases lay outside the gene matches. CDR3 coding DNA: TGTGCCAGCAGCCAAGAATCTAGCGGGAGGGTTTCCGGGGAGCTGTTTTTT. It specifies CASSQESSGRVSGELFF.

The chain combines TRBV28 with TRBJ1-5; tentatively, D is TRBD1 (5 bases). V gave up 8 bases and J gave up 2 bases, with 19 bases separating them. Germline V CDR1 and CDR2: MDHEN, SYDVKM. This CDR3 has 16 residues. In DNA, the CDR3 is TGTGCCAGCGCCAACGCCGCCAGGGTAGGCAATCAGCCCCAGCATTTT. The encoded protein is CASANAARVGNQPQHF.

This chain connects TRBV27 to TRBJ2-1; weak D call: TRBD2 (6 bases). From germline, CDR1 is MNHEY and CDR2 SMNVEV (reference sequence). V was shortened by 0 bases and J by 8 bases, with 17 bases between the two germline ends. The CDR3 runs 16 residues. CDR3 nucleotides: TGTGCCAGCAGTTTATCTCGGTCGGGAGTAAATGATGAGCAGTTCTTC. This encodes CASSLSRSGVNDEQFF.

This clone was seen only a few times. V is TRBV28 and J is TRBJ1-2; 8 positions agree with TRBD1. After removal of 5 bases from V and 4 bases from J, the junction contained 3 bases not matched to a gene. This CDR3 comprises 13 residues. Germline V gives CDR1 MDHEN, CDR2 SYDVKM. This CDR3 reads CASSSTGGYGYTF. In DNA, the CDR3 is TGTGCCAGCAGTAGTACAGGGGGCTATGGCTACACCTTC.

This clone was counted between two and nine times. DNA for the CDR3: TGTGCCAGCAGTTCTGGGGACAGGTGGGGCTATGGCTACACCTTC. It encodes CASSSGDRWGYGYTF. The V gene is TRBV28, the J gene TRBJ1-2, with 8 bases fitting TRBD1. Germline CDR1 reads MDHEN; CDR2 reads SYDVKM. The CDR3 sequence is 15 residues long. The junction had 8 bases not matched to a gene; V was cut back by 4 bases and J by 4 bases.

This chain connects TRBV6-1 to TRBJ1-2; D is unclear. CDR3 length: 13 amino acids. CDR1 is MNHNS and CDR2 is SASEGT in the germline V gene. Trimming removed 5 bases from V and 3 bases from J, with 10 bases in between. CDR3 in DNA: TGTGCCAGCAGTACTGAGTTGGACTATGGCTACACCTTC. This encodes CASSTELDYGYTF.

This rearrangement joins TRBV25-1 to TRBJ2-1; 13 bases align to TRBD2. The CDR3 runs to 16 residues. Germline loops: CDR1 MGHDK, CDR2 SYGVNS. Trimming removed 1 base from V and 7 bases from J; junction bases left unmatched: 4. The CDR3 DNA follows: TGTGCCAGCAGTGAATTTACGACTAGCGGGAGGAATGAGCAGTTCTTC. It translates to CASSEFTTSGRNEQFF.

The chain links TRBV7-9 to TRBJ2-7, with TRBD1 matching over 7 bases. The CDR3 has 13 residues. J gave up 6 bases and V 3 bases, and 5 bases lay outside the gene matches. CDR1 is SEHNR and CDR2 is FQNEAQ in the germline V gene (reference sequence). CDR3 loop: CASSFEGASEQYF. CDR3 DNA sequence: TGTGCCAGCAGCTTTGAGGGGGCAAGCGAGCAGTACTTC.

This clone has only a few counts. The chain carries TRBV19 and TRBJ2-7, with TRBD1 matching 12 bases. V gave up 3 bases and J gave up 4 bases; unmatched junction bases: 7. Germline CDR1 is LNHDA and CDR2 is SQIVND (reference sequence). CDR3 length equals 16 residues. The CDR3 sequence is CASSMGGTGGSYEQYF. The DNA for the CDR3 is TGTGCCAGTAGTATGGGCGGGACAGGGGGCTCGTACGAGCAGTACTTC.

CDR3 sequence (DNA): TGTGCCAGCAGCTTAGATAGTGGTTTGAACACCGGGGAGCTGTTTTTT. Translation: CASSLDSGLNTGELFF. This chain uses TRBV11-3 with TRBJ2-2, with D uncertain. Trimming removed 0 bases at V and 1 base at J, with 9 bases between. Germline lookup yields CDR1 SGHNT and CDR2 YENEEA. CDR3 size: 16 residues.

The chain joins TRBV7-2 to TRBJ2-5, with TRBD1 identical over 7 bases. Germline lookup yields CDR1 SGHTA and CDR2 FQGNSA. The CDR3 has 17 amino acids. The V segment lost 4 bases and the J segment 5 bases; nucleotides outside the gene matches: 16. The CDR3 is CASSSSRQGETRETQYF. The CDR3 DNA sequence: TGTGCCAGCAGCTCTTCACGGCAGGGGGAAACGAGGGAGACCCAGTACTTC. The full variable domain, in which reference TRBV7-2 and TRBJ2-5 provide the parts outside the CDR3, is GAGVSQSPSNKVTEKGKDVELRCDPISGHTALYWYRQSLGQGLEFLIYFQGNSAPDKSGLPSDRFSAERTGGSVSTLTIQRTQQEDSAVYLCASSSSRQGETRETQYFGPGTRLLVL.

This clone came up a few times. The chain links TRBV7-2 to TRBJ2-7, with a weak D call TRBD1 (5 bases). The CDR3 has 13 amino acids. CDR1 is SGHTA, CDR2 FQGNSA, per germline. The V end was cut by 6 bases, the J end by 0 bases, with 9 bases between. Here the CDR3 DNA reads TGTGCCAGCAGGAGACAGAGCTCCTACGAGCAGTACTTC. It specifies CASRRQSSYEQYF.

The V and J genes are TRBV28 and TRBJ1-2; 11 bases are shared with TRBD1. V lost 6 bases, J lost 8 bases, and 8 bases stayed unmatched. In germline, CDR1 is MDHEN, CDR2 SYDVKM. This CDR3 region has 14 residues. Written as DNA, the CDR3 is TGTGCCAGCAGGTCCGGACAGGGGGCGAAGGGCTACACCTTC. It is translated as CASRSGQGAKGYTF.

The J gene is TRBJ2-1, the V gene TRBV9; D might be TRBD2 (6 bases). Germline-derived CDR1 and CDR2 are SGDLS and YYNGEE. V lost 2 bases to trimming and J lost 2 bases, with 11 bases between them. There are 15 residues in the CDR3. The CDR3 bases are TGTGCCAGCAGCGTTTCTAGCGCTACCTACAATGAGCAGTTCTTC. Encoded protein: CASSVSSATYNEQFF.

This clone was observed a handful of times. The chain uses TRBV7-8 and TRBJ2-5, with 7 bases that match TRBD1. This CDR3 contains 16 residues. From germline, CDR1 is SGHVS and CDR2 FQNEAQ. After removal of 1 base from V and 7 bases from J, the junction contained 12 bases not matched to a gene. CDR3 loop: CASSLVSPGQSTTQYF. In DNA, the CDR3 is TGTGCCAGCAGCTTAGTATCCCCGGGACAGTCTACGACCCAGTACTTC.

The V gene is TRBV30, the J gene TRBJ2-3; the D gene is possibly TRBD2 (5 bases). From germline, CDR1 is GTSNPN and CDR2 SVGIG (reference sequence). V was clipped by 0 bases and J by 6 bases, with 13 bases between them. The CDR3 has 14 amino acids. In DNA, the CDR3 is TGTGCCTGGAGTGTACGGCTAGCAAAGGATACGCAGTATTTT. Its translation is CAWSVRLAKDTQYF.

This chain uses TRBV5-1 with TRBJ2-5; D ambiguous. Germline CDR1 is SGHRS and CDR2 is YFSETQ. The CDR3 covers 13 residues. V gave up 3 bases and J gave up 1 base, with 7 bases separating them. CDR3 residues: CASSSTRQETQYF. CDR3 bases: TGCGCCAGCAGCTCCACGCGCCAAGAGACCCAGTACTTC.

The chain uses TRBV7-9 and TRBJ1-4; D perhaps matches TRBD1 (5 bases). V lost 3 bases and J 7 bases, leaving 9 bases between the germline ends. This CDR3 comprises 13 residues. CDR1 is SEHNR, CDR2 FQNEAQ, per germline (reference sequence). The CDR3, as DNA: TGTGCCAGCAGCTTTCACGGGGGTGAAAAACTGTTTTTT. Translation gives CASSFHGGEKLFF. Variable domain in full (rest from reference TRBV7-9 and TRBJ1-4): DTGVSQNPRHKITKRGQNVTFRCDPISEHNRLYWYRQTLGQGPEFLTYFQNEAQLEKSRLLSDRFSAERPKGSFSTLEIQRTEQGDSAMYLCASSFHGGEKLFFGSGTQLSVL.

The gene calls are TRBV4-2 and TRBJ2-2; possibly TRBD2 for D (5 bases). Germline V gene sequence: CDR1 LGHNA, CDR2 YNFKEQ. This CDR3 has 15 amino acids. Trimming left V 0 bases short and J 7 bases short, with 12 bases between. The CDR3, as DNA: TGTGCCAGCAGCCAAGAATCACTAGAGGGCGGGGAGCTGTTTTTT. Its translation is CASSQESLEGGELFF.

The gene calls are TRBV10-3 and TRBJ1-4; the D is unclear. From germline, CDR1 is ENHRY and CDR2 SYGVKD. The CDR3 covers 15 residues. Trimming stripped 2 bases from V and 3 bases from J, with 10 bases between. CDR3 bases: TGTGCCATCAGTGAGCAGAATGGAGCTAATGAAAAACTGTTTTTT. Translating it yields CAISEQNGANEKLFF.

V gene TRBV9 combines with J gene TRBJ2-5, with TRBD1 identical over 11 bases. The J call may not be correct, given that the DNA end is closer to TRBJ2-7. Germline V gene lookup returns CDR1 SGDLS and CDR2 YYNGEE. The CDR3 loop spans 15 amino acids. The CDR3 loop reads CASSAGGTGGHEQYF. CDR3 sequence (DNA): TGTGCCAGCAGCGCCGGAGGGACAGGGGGACACGAGCAGTACTTC.